This T cell receptor (beta chain) was sequenced in a study of cytomegalovirus exposure and HLA in healthy donors. Notes on the study in general: There were a few CMV-associated chains whose specificity for CMV antigens was confirmed in vitro.

Comments on this clone: Its cognate antigen is unknown.

This PCR relied on a set of 60 Vbeta primers and 13 Jbeta primers. The assay was immunoSEQ multiplex PCR, and TCRdb's table has in-frame clones only and misses some. The sample contains about 190,000 clones, around three quarters of which appear only once. Trimming pared 0 bases from V and 7 bases from J, leaving 10 bases between. The CDR3 is 14 residues long. From germline, CDR1 is SGHRS and CDR2 YFSETQ. Sequencing was carried out using PBMCs. This receptor was obtained from a woman aged 25 to 39 in good health and CMV-seronegative. The chain recombines TRBV5-1 with TRBJ2-2, with a tentative D call TRBD1 (6 bases). The CDR3 loop reads CASSLAQGGGELFF. In DNA form, the CDR3 reads TGCGCCAGCAGCTTGGCACAGGGTGGCGGGGAGCTGTTTTTT.